The 18 T cell receptor beta chains below come from one sample, sequenced in a study of cytomegalovirus exposure and HLA in healthy donors. The PCR employed 60 Vbeta primers together with 13 Jbeta primers. Generated by immunoSEQ multiplex PCR, the TCRdb table keeps only in-frame clones and is missing some. The data hold 150,000 to 200,000 clones, with 81% observed a single time. The sample was PBMCs. The source of these receptors is a man aged 18 to 29 in good health and CMV-seronegative.

This clone was recorded once. The rearrangement uses TRBV11-2 and TRBJ2-3, with 11 bases lining up with TRBD2. Germline loops: CDR1 SGHAT, CDR2 FQNNGV. There are 16 residues in the CDR3. The ends lost 6 bases at V and 4 bases at J; junction bases unmatched: 9. Here the CDR3 reads CASSFLAGGRSDTQYF. The DNA of the CDR3 is TGTGCCAGCAGTTTTCTAGCGGGGGGTCGTTCAGATACGCAGTATTTT.

This chain uses TRBV15 with TRBJ2-3, with TRBD2 matching 10 bases. V was pared by 0 bases and J by 1 base, with 1 base of the junction left unmatched. Germline-derived CDR1 and CDR2 are LNHNV and YYDKDF (reference sequence). This CDR3 has 16 amino acids. The CDR3 here is CATSREGTSGTDTQYF. The CDR3 region has the DNA TGTGCCACCAGCAGAGAAGGGACTAGCGGCACAGATACGCAGTATTTT.

This chain links TRBV7-2 with TRBJ2-3; possibly TRBD2 for D (5 bases). The CDR3 contains 15 residues. Germline CDR1 and CDR2: SGHTA and FQGNSA. Trimming removed 0 bases at V and 4 bases at J, with 11 bases between. DNA for the CDR3: TGTGCCAGCAGCTTAGCGGGAGTTGTATCAGATACGCAGTATTTT. Protein product: CASSLAGVVSDTQYF.

The V call is TRBV27, the J call TRBJ2-2; 12 bases map to TRBD1. Germline loops: CDR1 MNHEY, CDR2 SMNVEV (reference sequence). The CDR3 is 19 amino acids. The V and J ends lost 5 bases and 0 bases, in that order; junction bases with no gene match: 10. The DNA of the CDR3 is TGTGCCAGCAGTAGATTCGGGACAGGGGGCCCATCGAACACCGGGGAGCTGTTTTTT. This codes for CASSRFGTGGPSNTGELFF.

V usage is TRBV5-4 and J usage is TRBJ2-5; no firm D call. From germline, CDR1 is SGHNT and CDR2 YYREEE (reference sequence). V was trimmed by 1 base and J by 4 bases, leaving 17 bases between them. The CDR3 spans 16 residues. CDR3 nucleotide sequence: TGTGCCAGCAGCTTGTCCCCCGACTTGCGCCGAGAGACCCAGTACTTC. Translating gives CASSLSPDLRRETQYF.

The V gene is TRBV7-9, the J gene TRBJ2-5; D might be TRBD2 (7 bases). The CDR3 covers 16 residues. V lost 0 bases and J lost 0, with 11 bases in between. Germline V gene lookup returns CDR1 SEHNR and CDR2 FQNEAQ (reference sequence). The CDR3 DNA reads as TGTGCCAGCAGCTTAGCCGGGGGGCGAGACCAAGAGACCCAGTACTTC. This codes for CASSLAGGRDQETQYF.

The chain carries TRBV28 and TRBJ2-5, with 7 bases that match TRBD2. The CDR3 length is 16 residues. CDR1 is MDHEN, CDR2 SYDVKM, per germline. Losses at the gene ends were 2 bases for V and 4 bases for J; bases not matched to a gene: 10. The CDR3 is CASSLPSGEGLETQYF. For the CDR3, the DNA is TGTGCCAGCAGTTTACCCTCGGGGGAGGGTTTAGAGACCCAGTACTTC. Complete variable domain (other parts from reference TRBV28 and TRBJ2-5): DVKVTQSSRYLVKRTGEKVFLECVQDMDHENMFWYRQDPGLGLRLIYFSYDVKMKEKGDIPEGYSVSREKKERFSLILESASTNQTSMYLCASSLPSGEGLETQYFGPGTRLLVL.

This chain joins TRBV9 and TRBJ2-1; TRBD2 agrees at 11 bases. There are 24 residues in the CDR3. Germline V CDR1 and CDR2: SGDLS, YYNGEE. V lost 3 bases to trimming and J lost 0 bases; unmatched junction nucleotides: 26. This chain's CDR3 is CASSAHFGRPRGSGGESSYNEQFF. The CDR3 nucleotides are TGTGCCAGCAGCGCACATTTCGGGCGACCACGGGGTAGCGGGGGGGAAAGCTCCTACAATGAGCAGTTCTTC.

The J gene is TRBJ2-1, the V gene TRBV19; tentative D call: TRBD2 (6 bases). CDR3 length: 13 residues. The V end was cut by 4 bases, the J end by 10 bases, with 14 bases between. Per the germline V gene, CDR1 is LNHDA and CDR2 is SQIVND (reference sequence). CDR3 DNA sequence: TGTGCCAGTAGTAGCATCGACGGAGGGGAGCAGTTCTTC. Its translation is CASSSIDGGEQFF. Full variable domain (missing parts from reference TRBV19 and TRBJ2-1): DGGITQSPKYLFRKEGQNVTLSCEQNLNHDAMYWYRQDPGQGLRLIYYSQIVNDFQKGDIAEGYSVSREKKESFPLTVTSAQKNPTAFYLCASSSIDGGEQFFGPGTRLTVL.

This clone was recorded a few times. The rearrangement links TRBV5-1 to TRBJ1-4; 7 bases are a match to TRBD1. The germline V gene encodes CDR1 SGHRS and CDR2 YFSETQ. The V gene end was trimmed by 5 bases and the J gene end by 4 bases; junction bases not matched to a gene: 5. The CDR3 totals 14 residues. The CDR3 region is CASRQGTGNEKLFF. As DNA, the CDR3 is TGCGCCAGCAGACAGGGGACGGGTAATGAAAAACTGTTTTTT.

The chain combines TRBV4-1 with TRBJ1-1; TRBD1 might be the D (5 bases). Between the trimmed V and J ends, which lost 0 bases and 1 base, there was a span of 12 bases. CDR1 and CDR2 from the germline V gene are MGHRA and YSYEKL. The CDR3 has 16 residues. Here the CDR3 reads CASSQEMVQANTEAFF. The CDR3 nucleotides read TGCGCCAGCAGCCAAGAAATGGTACAGGCGAACACTGAAGCTTTCTTT.

The chain uses TRBV7-2 and TRBJ2-7, with 8 nucleotides matching TRBD2. CDR3 length: 16 amino acids. CDR1 SGHTA and CDR2 FQGNSA come from the germline V gene. The J segment lost 3 bases and the V segment lost 3 bases, leaving 10 bases of the junction unmatched. The DNA of the CDR3 is TGTGCCAGCAGCTTCGGAGGAGCGGGAGAGGGCTACGAGCAGTACTTC. Protein: CASSFGGAGEGYEQYF.

This clone was recorded only once. The chain has TRBV7-8 and TRBJ2-3, with 9 bases lining up with TRBD2. The CDR3 totals 15 residues. Trimming removed 3 bases from V and 1 base from J; junction bases left unmatched: 2. Germline V CDR1 and CDR2: SGHVS, FQNEAQ. The CDR3 DNA is TGTGCCAGCAGCTTCTTAGCGGGGGGCACAGATACGCAGTATTTT. Translated, it gives CASSFLAGGTDTQYF.

The sample holds a few counts of this clone. The V call is TRBV7-3, the J call TRBJ2-5; 7 bases are shared with TRBD2. The DNA end is more similar to TRBJ2-7, so the J call may be wrong. The CDR3 has 14 residues. Germline lookup yields CDR1 SGHTA and CDR2 FQGTGA. CDR3 in DNA: TGTGCCAGCAGCTTAAGCGGGAGCATCGACGAGCAGTACTTC. Translation gives CASSLSGSIDEQYF.

The chain links TRBV27 to TRBJ2-5; no reliable D call. Trimming removed 0 bases from V and 5 bases from J, with 7 bases in between. The germline gives CDR1 MNHEY, CDR2 SMNVEV (reference sequence). CDR3 length equals 13 residues. Here the CDR3 reads CASSLSTIETQYF. The CDR3 nucleotides read TGTGCCAGCAGTTTATCGACAATCGAGACCCAGTACTTC.

V and J are TRBV6-5 and TRBJ1-2, with D possibly TRBD1 on 5 matching bases. Germline CDR1 reads MNHEY; CDR2 reads SVGAGI. This CDR3 has 14 amino acids. V was pared by 6 bases and J by 3 bases, with 14 bases between. Here the CDR3 DNA reads TGTGCCAGCAGGACAGACATCGGCCACTATGGCTACACCTTC. Protein: CASRTDIGHYGYTF.

This chain joins TRBV9 and TRBJ1-2, with 7 bases identical to TRBD1. CDR1 is SGDLS and CDR2 is YYNGEE in the germline V gene. V was pared by 4 bases and J by 4 bases, with 4 bases of the junction left unmatched. The CDR3 has 13 amino acids. The CDR3 DNA reads as TGTGCCAGCAGCCCAGGGACAGCCTATGGCTACACCTTC. Translation: CASSPGTAYGYTF.

The genes are TRBV6-5 and TRBJ1-1; 7 nucleotides agree with TRBD1. J gave up 8 bases and V 11 bases, and 8 bases lay outside the gene matches. Germline V gives CDR1 MNHEY, CDR2 SVGAGI. CDR3 length: 11 residues. CDR3 in DNA: TGTGCCGGACAGACAGGGACGGAAGCTTTCTTT. Translated: CAGQTGTEAFF.